The 14 T cell receptor beta chains below were found in one sample sequenced in a study of T cells expressing NK-cell markers. TCRdb reprocessed the 5' RACE reads and keeps a single row for each CDR3 protein, giving no DNA. This sample's table reports approximately 110,000 distinct CDR3 sequences. The sequenced sample was blood T cells: a sorted CD56 or NKG2C T cell subset, CD4+ or CD8+ T cells, or bulk PBMC T cells (not recorded which). These receptors were obtained from a woman aged 18 to 75 in good health.

The chain combines TRBV11-2 with TRBJ2-3. Germline V gene data show CDR1 as SGHAT and CDR2 as FQNNGV. This CDR3 contains 12 residues. The CDR3 sequence: CASSISLDTQYF.

The CDR3 region is CASSQGLRAGELFF. The genes are TRBV3-1 and TRBJ2-2. CDR1 is LGHDT and CDR2 is YNNKEL in the germline V gene (reference sequence). The CDR3 spans 14 residues. The variable domain in full, completed from reference TRBV3-1 and TRBJ2-2, reads DTAVSQTPKYLVTQMGNDKSIKCEQNLGHDTMYWYKQDSKKFLKIMFSYNNKELIINETVPNRFSPKSPDKAHLNLHINSLELGDSAVYFCASSQGLRAGELFFGEGSRLTVL.

The CDR3 region is CASGRSGTGDNEQFF. This rearrangement joins TRBV28 to TRBJ2-1; TCRdb gives TRBD1 as the D gene, but with no DNA this cannot be confirmed. The CDR3 has 15 amino acids. Germline-derived CDR1 and CDR2 are MDHEN and SYDVKM.

Here the CDR3 reads CASSFGTGNYGYTF. V gene TRBV5-6 combines with J gene TRBJ1-2; the TCRdb call, TRBD1, lacks DNA for checking. This CDR3 contains 14 residues. CDR1 SGHDT and CDR2 YYEEEE come from the germline V gene. The full variable domain, rest sourced from reference TRBV5-6 and TRBJ1-2, is DAGVTQSPTHLIKTRGQQVTLRCSPKSGHDTVSWYQQALGQGPQFIFQYYEEEERQRGNFPDRFSGHQFPNYSSELNVNALLLGDSALYLCASSFGTGNYGYTFGSGTRLTVV.

The chain is built from TRBV4-3 and TRBJ2-1; TCRdb's assignment of TRBD1 cannot be checked, as there is no DNA. Germline loops: CDR1 LGHNA, CDR2 YSLEER. CDR3 length: 17 residues. CDR3 protein: CASSHLPGTGGLNEQFF.

The rearrangement links TRBV29-1 to TRBJ2-7; checking the TCRdb D call of TRBD1 is not possible without DNA. This CDR3 region has 14 residues. Germline lookup yields CDR1 SQVTM and CDR2 ANQGSEA. The CDR3 spells CSVAGQGDSYEQYF.

CDR3 in amino acids: CASSQEWQQANYGYTF. This chain uses TRBV4-3 with TRBJ1-2. Germline V gives CDR1 LGHNA, CDR2 YSLEER. The CDR3 contains 16 residues.

The genes are TRBV9 and TRBJ2-7; TCRdb's D call of TRBD2 is untestable without DNA. The CDR3 has 15 amino acids. CDR1 and CDR2 from the germline V gene are SGDLS and YYNGEE. The CDR3 spells CASSVGSGLAYEQYF. The variable domain in full, completed from reference TRBV9 and TRBJ2-7, reads DSGVTQTPKHLITATGQRVTLRCSPRSGDLSVYWYQQSLDQGLQFLIQYYNGEERAKGNILERFSAQQFPDLHSELNLSSLELGDSALYFCASSVGSGLAYEQYFGPGTRLTVT.

The chain couples TRBV29-1 to TRBJ2-2. The CDR3 runs 13 residues. CDR1 is SQVTM and CDR2 is ANQGSEA in the germline V gene. The CDR3: CSVTLANTGELFF.

The rearrangement uses TRBV5-1 and TRBJ2-3; TCRdb designates TRBD2, a call that cannot be tested without DNA. Per the germline V gene, CDR1 is SGHRS and CDR2 is YFSETQ. This CDR3 has 16 amino acids. The CDR3 sequence: CASSFSTSGKGDTQYF.

This chain joins TRBV7-2 and TRBJ2-7. The CDR3 contains 12 residues. Germline CDR1 and CDR2: SGHTA and FQGNSA. This CDR3 reads CASSLGTREQYF. Using reference TRBV7-2 and TRBJ2-7 for the parts outside the CDR3, the full variable domain is GAGVSQSPSNKVTEKGKDVELRCDPISGHTALYWYRQSLGQGLEFLIYFQGNSAPDKSGLPSDRFSAERTGGSVSTLTIQRTQQEDSAVYLCASSLGTREQYFGPGTRLTVT.

The chain is built from TRBV25-1 and TRBJ2-1; TCRdb selects TRBD2, and the lack of DNA leaves this call unchecked. Per germline, CDR1 MGHDK and CDR2 SYGVNS. CDR3 length: 16 residues. CDR3 region: CASSFSGTSGSNEQFF.

This rearrangement joins TRBV29-1 to TRBJ2-3; TCRdb proposes TRBD1, but this gene call is untestable without DNA. CDR1 is SQVTM, CDR2 ANQGSEA, per germline. There are 16 residues in the CDR3. Here the CDR3 reads CSVEDQTGGGTDTQYF.

The rearrangement links TRBV12-3 or TRBV12-4 to TRBJ1-3. The CDR3 is 15 residues long. The CDR3 loop is CASSLQITVANTIYF.